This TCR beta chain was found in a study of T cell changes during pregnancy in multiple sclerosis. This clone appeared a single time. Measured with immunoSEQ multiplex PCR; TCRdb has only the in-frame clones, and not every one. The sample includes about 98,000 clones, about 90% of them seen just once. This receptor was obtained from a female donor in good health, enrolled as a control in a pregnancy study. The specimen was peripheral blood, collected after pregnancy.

The CDR3 region is CATVGLLPYYEQYF. CDR3 nucleotides: TGTGCCACCGTTGGACTCCTTCCTTACTACGAGCAGTACTTC. The chain uses TRBV2 and TRBJ2-7, with a weak D call TRBD2 (5 bases). V shed 10 bases and J shed 3 bases, with 19 bases lying between them. Germline loops: CDR1 SNHLY, CDR2 FYNNEI. The CDR3 totals 14 residues.